This T cell receptor beta chain derives from a study of T-cell reconstitution after alpha-beta-depleted transplantation in children. Construction of the TCRbeta library involved unique molecular identifiers. TCRdb analysed the PCR reads with MiXCR anew, one entry per CDR3 protein. The repertoire holds around 87,000 distinct CDR3 sequences, about 8% seen once, with over 6% in the top ten. This clonotype was picked up a small number of times. The CDR3 length is 16 residues. V lost 0 bases to trimming and J lost 3 bases; unmatched junction nucleotides: 4. The germline V gene encodes CDR1 SGHTA and CDR2 FQGNSA.

V usage is TRBV7-2 and J usage is TRBJ2-2; 7 nucleotides match TRBD1. Sequencing used PBMCs from the stem cell graft donor, obtained from the stem cell graft. The TCR originated in a human donor who donated a stem cell graft to a child with congenital amegakaryocytic thrombocytopenia. CDR3 amino acids: CASSLAPGGYTGELFF. In nucleotides, the CDR3 is TGTGCCAGCAGCTTAGCTCCAGGGGGTTACACCGGGGAGCTGTTTTTT.